The 24 T cell receptor beta chains given below trace back to one sample, sequenced in a study of human T cells and chemical hapten exposure. Stated time point: patch test 1, 2 weeks after DPC sensitization. As for treatment: therapeutic diphenylcyclopropenone sensitization with weekly scalp DPC. One entry per CDR3 protein, called by TCRdb with MiXCR from the RACE reads. The sample carries some 350,000 distinct CDR3 sequences, 6% to 8.5% recorded once. Source: whole blood, taken in connection with sensitization to the hapten diphenylcyclopropenone (DPC). The receptors originated from a woman younger than 35 with alopecia areata. Some clones in this sample may be carry-over from other donors' samples.

This chain's CDR3 is CASSYRGFDNSPLHF. The CDR3 DNA follows: TGTGCCAGCAGTTACAGGGGCTTCGATAATTCACCCCTCCACTTT. J is TRBJ1-6 and V is TRBV6-6; TRBD1 is a possible D gene (5 bases). Germline V gene sequence: CDR1 MNHNY, CDR2 SVGAGI (reference sequence). The CDR3 has 15 amino acids. Trimming took off 2 bases at V and 5 bases at J, with 10 bases between the two ends.

The chain joins TRBV6-2 or TRBV6-3 to TRBJ1-1; 8 positions agree with TRBD1. The CDR3 consists of 15 residues. Germline V gives CDR1 MNHEY, CDR2 SVGEGT. Trimming cost V 2 bases and J 11 bases; bases outside gene matches: 13. CDR3 protein: CASSYRSRTGPGAFF. For the CDR3, the DNA is TGTGCCAGCAGTTACCGGAGCCGGACAGGGCCAGGGGCTTTCTTT.

There are a few counts of this clonotype. The CDR3 DNA reads as TGTGCCAGCAGACCCACCACAGGGGGTAACACAGATACGCAGTATTTT. It yields the protein CASRPTTGGNTDTQYF. V and J are TRBV6-2 or TRBV6-3 and TRBJ2-3, with 8 bases that match TRBD1. Germline assignment: CDR1 MNHEY and CDR2 SVGEGT. The J segment lost 2 bases and the V segment lost 6 bases, leaving 10 bases of the junction unmatched. The CDR3 contains 16 residues.

This clonotype has a count of ten or more. The chain links TRBV10-3 to TRBJ2-3; 11 nucleotides match TRBD2. The V and J ends lost 3 bases and 1 base, in that order; junction bases with no gene match: 6. Looked up from germline, CDR1 is ENHRY and CDR2 is SYGVKD. The CDR3 spans 17 residues. CDR3 sequence (DNA): TGTGCCATCAGTGACGGGACTAGCGGCAGGGGCACAGATACGCAGTATTTT. Its protein is CAISDGTSGRGTDTQYF.

This clonotype was detected ten times or more. J is TRBJ2-3 and V is TRBV20-1; 12 bases map to TRBD2. CDR3 length: 16 amino acids. The junction had 6 bases not matched to a gene; V was cut back by 0 bases and J by 5 bases. Germline CDR1 and CDR2: DFQATT and SNEGSKA (reference sequence). CDR3 sequence (DNA): TGCAGTGCTAGAGACCTAGCGGGGGGGCTCAGAGATACGCAGTATTTT. This encodes CSARDLAGGLRDTQYF.

The chain combines TRBV5-1 with TRBJ2-2, with 10 bases fitting TRBD2. J was trimmed by 0 bases and V by 3 bases; bases with no gene match: 8. CDR3 length: 18 amino acids. Germline assignment: CDR1 SGHRS and CDR2 YFSETQ. The CDR3 sequence: CASSSRTSGVANTGELFF. CDR3 bases: TGCGCCAGCAGCTCTAGGACTAGCGGTGTCGCGAACACCGGGGAGCTGTTTTTT.

This clonotype appeared many times. The chain uses TRBV6-2 or TRBV6-3 and TRBJ1-1; D uncertain. The CDR3 totals 14 residues. V was cut by 0 bases and J by 6 bases, with 11 bases left in between. Germline values: CDR1 MNHEY, CDR2 SVGEGT. The DNA for the CDR3 is TGTGCCAGCAGTTACTCACAGTTACGAGCTGAAGCTTTCTTT. Amino acid sequence: CASSYSQLRAEAFF.

The chain recombines TRBV2 with TRBJ2-5; the D gene could be TRBD1 or TRBD2 (5 bases each). CDR1 SNHLY and CDR2 FYNNEI come from the germline V gene. V was pared by 5 bases and J by 0 bases, with 10 bases between. This CDR3 has 14 amino acids. The DNA of the CDR3 is TGTGCCAGCAGTAAAGTGGGGGACCAAGAGACCCAGTACTTC. This encodes CASSKVGDQETQYF.

Turning to this clonotype: Given a much more abundant clone one base away, this may be a read error. The chain joins TRBV7-2 to TRBJ2-3; D remains ambiguous. This CDR3 is built from 14 residues. Germline V lookup: CDR1 SGHTA, CDR2 FQGNSA. The CDR3 reads CASSLALTTETQYF. In DNA, the CDR3 is TGTGCCAGCAGCTTAGCCCTTACCACAGAAACGCAGTATTTT. Full variable domain (rest looked up from reference TRBV7-2 and TRBJ2-3): GAGVSQSPSNKVTEKGKDVELRCDPISGHTALYWYRQSLGQGLEFLIYFQGNSAPDKSGLPSDRFSAERTGGSVSTLTIQRTQQEDSAVYLCASSLALTTETQYFGPGTRLTVL.

This clonotype showed up many times. This chain joins TRBV4-3 and TRBJ2-7; no firm D call. From germline, CDR1 is LGHNA and CDR2 YSLEER. Trimming took 1 base from V and 3 from J, leaving 13 bases between them. This CDR3 is 15 amino acids long. As DNA, the CDR3 is TGCGCCAGCAGCCAAGGCCGACGTTCTGGCTACGAGCAGTACTTC. It translates to CASSQGRRSGYEQYF.

The rearrangement joins TRBV6-5 to TRBJ2-4; D gene uncertain. Per germline, CDR1 MNHEY and CDR2 SVGAGI. Deletions cut 8 bases from V and 1 base from J, with 12 bases between. The CDR3 loop spans 14 amino acids. The CDR3 DNA reads TGTGCCAGCGCGTACCTGGGGGCCAAAAACATTCAGTACTTC. Amino acids: CASAYLGAKNIQYF.

This clonotype was counted at least ten times. The rearrangement links TRBV11-2 to TRBJ2-3; unclear D gene. Germline CDR1 SGHAT, CDR2 FQNNGV. CDR3 length: 13 amino acids. The CDR3 loop is CKNGSEATDTQYF. In DNA, the CDR3 is TGTAAAAACGGGTCCGAGGCCACAGATACGCAGTATTTT.

This clonotype has ten or more counts. The chain combines TRBV6-5 with TRBJ1-5, with D uncertain. Germline-derived CDR1 and CDR2 are MNHEY and SVGAGI. Trimming left V 11 bases short and J 0 bases short, with 17 bases between. CDR3 length: 15 residues. In nucleotides, the CDR3 is TGTGCCGACACTCAACAGTCTCCTAGCAATCAGCCCCAGCATTTT. Translated, it gives CADTQQSPSNQPQHF.

In this sample, this clonotype turned up many times. V usage is TRBV6-2 or TRBV6-3 and J usage is TRBJ2-3; TRBD2 might be the D (5 bases). This CDR3 is 15 amino acids long. Looked up from germline, CDR1 is MNHEY and CDR2 is SVGEGT. Deletions cut 8 bases from V and 3 bases from J, with 18 bases between. The CDR3 here is CASLFRGLGTDTQYF. CDR3 coding DNA: TGTGCCAGCCTATTCCGAGGACTCGGGACAGATACGCAGTATTTT.

This sequence joins TRBV14 and TRBJ1-1; no clear D. Trimming stripped 0 bases from V and 6 bases from J, with 8 bases between. In germline, CDR1 is SGHDN, CDR2 FVKESK. The CDR3 loop spans 13 amino acids. The CDR3 nucleotides are TGTGCCAGCAGCCAAGACCCGCGGGCTGAAGCTTTCTTT. This translates into CASSQDPRAEAFF.

In this sample, this clonotype turned up a few times. This chain links TRBV7-8 with TRBJ2-3; D is perhaps TRBD1 or TRBD2 (6 bases each). V shed 3 bases and J shed 0 bases, with 16 bases lying between them. Germline V gene lookup returns CDR1 SGHVS and CDR2 FQNEAQ. This CDR3 contains 17 residues. CDR3 sequence reads: CASSLLPGGASTDTQYF. CDR3 in DNA: TGTGCCAGCAGCTTGTTACCCGGGGGCGCAAGCACAGATACGCAGTATTTT.

This clonotype came up many times. The chain has TRBV7-9 and TRBJ1-5, with D uncertain. V lost 5 bases to trimming and J lost 15 bases, with 26 bases between them. The length of the CDR3 is 15 residues. The V gene's germline CDR1 is SEHNR and CDR2 FQNEAQ (reference sequence). CDR3 residues: CASSNAIDTIPYLHF. The CDR3 DNA follows: TGTGCCAGCAGCAATGCTATTGATACTATCCCATATCTGCATTTT.

This clonotype was detected many times. The genes are TRBV4-2 and TRBJ2-7; D remains unclear. V lost 1 base, J lost 5 bases, and 3 bases lay in between. CDR1 LGHNA and CDR2 YNFKEQ come from the germline V gene. This CDR3 contains 11 residues. CDR3 nucleotides: TGTGCCAGCAGCCAAGGAGACGAGCAGTACTTC. Translation: CASSQGDEQYF.

This clonotype occurred a few times. The chain links TRBV20-1 to TRBJ1-2; D ambiguous. This CDR3 comprises 13 residues. CDR1 DFQATT and CDR2 SNEGSKA come from the germline V gene (reference sequence). V dropped 1 base and J dropped 0 bases, with 6 bases sitting between them. The CDR3 nucleotides read TGCAGTGCTAGAGTCCATTCTAACTATGGCTACACCTTC. This sequence encodes CSARVHSNYGYTF.

This clonotype was picked up a small number of times. The V gene is TRBV20-1, the J gene TRBJ1-1, with unresolved D. Germline V CDR1 and CDR2: DFQATT, SNEGSKA (reference sequence). V was clipped by 4 bases and J by 1 base, with 4 bases between them. The CDR3 contains 11 residues. CDR3 loop: CSAIGNTEAFF. DNA for the CDR3: TGCAGTGCTATTGGGAACACTGAAGCTTTCTTT.

The gene calls are TRBV7-6 and TRBJ1-5; the D gene is possibly TRBD1 (6 bases). V was pared by 2 bases and J by 3 bases, with 11 bases between. Germline loops: CDR1 SGHVS, CDR2 FNYEAQ. The length of the CDR3 is 15 residues. For the CDR3, the DNA is TGTGCCAGCAGCTTAATGTCAGGGGTCAATCAGCCCCAGCATTTT. Its translation is CASSLMSGVNQPQHF.

This clonotype was detected many times. This chain links TRBV4-3 with TRBJ2-3; 8 bases fit TRBD1. Germline CDR1 LGHNA, CDR2 YSLEER. J lost 2 bases, V lost 2 bases, and 9 bases had no gene match. The CDR3 has 17 residues. CDR3 DNA: TGCGCCAGCAGCCAATCCTTCTCCAGGGGGCTCACAGATACGCAGTATTTT. Translated, it gives CASSQSFSRGLTDTQYF.

This clonotype occurred a few times. This chain uses TRBV29-1 with TRBJ1-1; D gene uncertain. The CDR3 length is 13 residues. Trimming pared 2 bases from V and 5 bases from J, leaving 12 bases between. The germline V gene has CDR1 SQVTM and CDR2 ANQGSEA. In nucleotides, the CDR3 is TGCAGCGTTGAATTTGGACTGAGAACTGAAGCTTTCTTT. Translated: CSVEFGLRTEAFF.

V gene TRBV14 combines with J gene TRBJ1-1, with a weak D call TRBD1 (5 bases). Trimming left V 1 base short and J 6 bases short, with 15 bases between. This CDR3 is 15 amino acids long. Germline V gene data show CDR1 as SGHDN and CDR2 as FVKESK. The DNA of the CDR3 is TGTGCCAGCAGCCAAGTACGAGGGGCCTGGGCTGAAGCTTTCTTT. This translates into CASSQVRGAWAEAFF.